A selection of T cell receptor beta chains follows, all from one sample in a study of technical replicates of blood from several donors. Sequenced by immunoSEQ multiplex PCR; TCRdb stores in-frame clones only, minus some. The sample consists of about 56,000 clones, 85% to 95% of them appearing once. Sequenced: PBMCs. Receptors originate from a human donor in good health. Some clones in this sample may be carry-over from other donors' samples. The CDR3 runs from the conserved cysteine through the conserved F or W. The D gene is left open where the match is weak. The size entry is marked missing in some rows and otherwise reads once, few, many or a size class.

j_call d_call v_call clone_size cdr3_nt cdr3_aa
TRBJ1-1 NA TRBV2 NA TGTGCCAGCAGAGATACGGGGAGAGCTGAAGCTTTCTTT CASRDTGRAEAFF
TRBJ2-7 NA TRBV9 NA TGTGCCAGCAGCAGCCGGGACACTACCTACGAGCAGTACTTC CASSSRDTTYEQYF
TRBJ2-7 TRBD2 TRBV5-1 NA TGCGCCAGCAGCTGGGGGGGACCCCCGGAGCAGTACTTC CASSWGGPPEQYF
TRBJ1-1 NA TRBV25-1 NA TGTGCCAGCAGTGACGCCCTAGCGGGGACTGAAGCTTTCTTT CASSDALAGTEAFF
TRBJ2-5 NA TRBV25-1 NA TGTGCCAGCAGTGGGCGGGGAGAGACCCAGTACTTC CASSGRGETQYF
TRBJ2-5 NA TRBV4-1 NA TGCGCCAGCAGCCCAGATCCCGGACTGACTTCGCTTCGGGAGACCCAGTACTTC CASSPDPGLTSLRETQYF
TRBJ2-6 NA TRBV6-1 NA TGTGCCAGCAGTGTTAGCTCTGGGGCCAACGTCCTGACTTTC CASSVSSGANVLTF
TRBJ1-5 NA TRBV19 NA TGTGCCAGTAGTATTTTGGAGGGAATTTTAACTCAGCCCCAGCATTTT CASSILEGILTQPQHF
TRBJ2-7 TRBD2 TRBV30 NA TGTGCCTGGAGAACTAGCGGGAGAATCTACGAGCAGTACTTC CAWRTSGRIYEQYF
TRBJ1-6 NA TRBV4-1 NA TGCGCCAGCAGCCAAGGCGTTTCTGTAAATTCACCCCTCCACTTT CASSQGVSVNSPLHF
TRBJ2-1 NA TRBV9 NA TGTGCCAGCAGCGTAGCCCGGGGAGTCGATAGTAGCGCCTACAATGAGCAGTTCTTC CASSVARGVDSSAYNEQFF
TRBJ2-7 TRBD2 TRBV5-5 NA TGTGCCAGCAGCTTGGGAACTAGCGGTTACGAGCAGTACTTC CASSLGTSGYEQYF
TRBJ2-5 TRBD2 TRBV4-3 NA TGCGCCAGCAGCCAAGATTGGACTAGCGGGAGAGAGACCCAGTACTTC CASSQDWTSGRETQYF
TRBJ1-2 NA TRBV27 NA TGTGCCAGCAGTTCCCAGCCGACAGGCGGCTACACCTTC CASSSQPTGGYTF
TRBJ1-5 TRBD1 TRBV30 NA TGTGCCTGGAGTTATGGACAGGGTACTCAGCCCCAGCATTTT CAWSYGQGTQPQHF
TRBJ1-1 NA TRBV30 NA TGTGCCCACCACGGGGGGGGGAACACTGAAGCTTTCTTT CAHHGGGNTEAFF
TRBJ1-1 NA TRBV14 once TGTGCCAGCAGCCAAGAACAGAACACTGAAGCTTTCTTT CASSQEQNTEAFF
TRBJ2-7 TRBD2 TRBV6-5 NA TGTGCCAGCAGTTACTCGACTAGCGGGAGGGGCTACGAGCAGTACTTC CASSYSTSGRGYEQYF
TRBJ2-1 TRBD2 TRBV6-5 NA TGTGCCAGCAGTTACTCGCCTAGCGGCGATGAGCAGTTCTTC CASSYSPSGDEQFF
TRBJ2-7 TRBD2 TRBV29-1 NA TGCAGCGTTGAGGGGACTAGCGGGAGGGCGAACGAGCAGTACTTC CSVEGTSGRANEQYF
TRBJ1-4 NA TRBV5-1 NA TGCGCCAGCAGCAACCCGGGAGTAAATGAAAAACTGTTTTTT CASSNPGVNEKLFF
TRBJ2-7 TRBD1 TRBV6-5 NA TGTGCCAGCAGTTTACCAGGGGGCCGCGAGCAGTACTTC CASSLPGGREQYF
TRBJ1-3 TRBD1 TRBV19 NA TGTGCCAGTAGTGCGGGACAGGGGGCGCTTGGAAACACCATATATTTT CASSAGQGALGNTIYF